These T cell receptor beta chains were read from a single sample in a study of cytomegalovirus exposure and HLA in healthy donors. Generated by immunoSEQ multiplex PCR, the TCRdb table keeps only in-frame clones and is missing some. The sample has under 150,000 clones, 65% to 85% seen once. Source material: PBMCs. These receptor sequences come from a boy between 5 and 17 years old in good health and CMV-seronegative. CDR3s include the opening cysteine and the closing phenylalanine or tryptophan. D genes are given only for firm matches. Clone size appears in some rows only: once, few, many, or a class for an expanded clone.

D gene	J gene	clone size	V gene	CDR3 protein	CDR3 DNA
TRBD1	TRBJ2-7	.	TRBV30	CAWSFGQGAEEQYF	TGTGCCTGGAGTTTCGGACAGGGGGCGGAAGAGCAGTACTTC
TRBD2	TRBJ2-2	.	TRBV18	CASSPNSGHTGELFF	TGTGCCAGCTCACCAAATAGCGGGCACACCGGGGAGCTGTTTTTT
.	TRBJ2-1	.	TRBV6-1	CASSDYPENEQFF	TGTGCCAGCAGTGACTATCCCGAGAATGAGCAGTTCTTC
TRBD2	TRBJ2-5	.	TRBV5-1	CARSGGPGTQYF	TGCGCCCGTTCGGGGGGGCCTGGGACCCAGTACTTC
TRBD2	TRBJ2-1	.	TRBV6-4	CASSDSVLAGYNEQFF	TGTGCCAGCAGTGACTCGGTACTAGCGGGATACAATGAGCAGTTCTTC
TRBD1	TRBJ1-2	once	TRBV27	CASSPRQGPYGYTF	TGTGCCAGCAGTCCGAGACAGGGTCCCTATGGCTACACCTTC
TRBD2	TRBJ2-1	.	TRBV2	CASSRLAGGYNEQFF	TGTGCCAGCAGCAGACTAGCGGGAGGCTACAATGAGCAGTTCTTC
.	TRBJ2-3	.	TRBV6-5	CASSSRGVADTQYF	TGTGCCAGCAGCTCCCGCGGAGTCGCTGATACGCAGTATTTT
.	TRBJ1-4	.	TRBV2	CASSLTASGEKLFF	TGTGCCAGCAGTTTGACAGCCTCGGGTGAAAAACTGTTTTTT
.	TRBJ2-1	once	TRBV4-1	CASSHRGQGLMEQFF	TGCGCCAGCAGCCACAGAGGGCAGGGGTTAATGGAGCAGTTCTTC
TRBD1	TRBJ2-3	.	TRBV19	CASSADRGLDDTQYF	TGTGCCAGTAGTGCCGACAGGGGGCTAGATGATACGCAGTATTTT